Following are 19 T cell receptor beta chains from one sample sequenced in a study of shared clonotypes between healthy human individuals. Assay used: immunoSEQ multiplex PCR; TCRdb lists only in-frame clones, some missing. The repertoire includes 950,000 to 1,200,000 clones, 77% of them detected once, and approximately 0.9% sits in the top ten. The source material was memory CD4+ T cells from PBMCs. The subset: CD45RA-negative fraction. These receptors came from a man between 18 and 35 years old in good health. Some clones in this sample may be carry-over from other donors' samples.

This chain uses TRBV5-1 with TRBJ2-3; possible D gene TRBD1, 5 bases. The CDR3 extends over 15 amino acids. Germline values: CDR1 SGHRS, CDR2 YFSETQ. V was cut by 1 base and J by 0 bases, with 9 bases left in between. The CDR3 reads CASSLTTASTDTQYF. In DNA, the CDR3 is TGCGCCAGCAGCTTGACGACAGCTAGCACAGATACGCAGTATTTT.

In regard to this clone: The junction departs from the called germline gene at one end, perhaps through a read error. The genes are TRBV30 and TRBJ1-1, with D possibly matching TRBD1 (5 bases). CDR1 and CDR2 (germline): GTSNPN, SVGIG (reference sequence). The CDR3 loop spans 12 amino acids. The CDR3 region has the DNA TGTGCATGGAGGCGGGGGTCCACTGAAGCTTTCTTT. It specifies CAWRRGSTEAFF.

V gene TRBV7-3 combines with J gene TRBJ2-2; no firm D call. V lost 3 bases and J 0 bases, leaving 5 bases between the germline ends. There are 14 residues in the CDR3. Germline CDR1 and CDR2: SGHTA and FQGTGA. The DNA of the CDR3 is TGTGCCAGCAGCTTCGAGGCGAACACCGGGGAGCTGTTTTTT. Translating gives CASSFEANTGELFF. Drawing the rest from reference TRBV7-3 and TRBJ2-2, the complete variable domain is GAGVSQTPSNKVTEKGKYVELRCDPISGHTALYWYRQSLGQGPEFLIYFQGTGAADDSGLPNDRFFAVRPEGSVSTLKIQRTERGDSAVYLCASSFEANTGELFFGEGSRLTVL.

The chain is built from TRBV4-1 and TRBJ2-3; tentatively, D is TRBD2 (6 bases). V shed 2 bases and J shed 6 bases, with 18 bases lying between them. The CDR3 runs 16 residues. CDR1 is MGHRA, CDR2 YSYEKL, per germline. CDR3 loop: CASSQSIAGGVDTQYF. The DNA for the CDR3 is TGCGCCAGCAGCCAAAGTATAGCCGGAGGGGTGGATACGCAGTATTTT.

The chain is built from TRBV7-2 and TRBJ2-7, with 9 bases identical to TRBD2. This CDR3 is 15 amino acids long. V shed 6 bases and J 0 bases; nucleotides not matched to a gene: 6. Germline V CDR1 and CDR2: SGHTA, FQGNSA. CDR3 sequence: CASSPSGKSSYEQYF. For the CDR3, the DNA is TGTGCCAGCAGTCCTAGCGGGAAAAGCTCCTACGAGCAGTACTTC.

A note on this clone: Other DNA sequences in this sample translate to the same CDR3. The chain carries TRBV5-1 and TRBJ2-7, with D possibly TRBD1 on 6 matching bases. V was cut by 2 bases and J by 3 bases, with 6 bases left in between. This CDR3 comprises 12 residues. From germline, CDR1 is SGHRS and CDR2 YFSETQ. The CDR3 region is CASSLQGYEQYF. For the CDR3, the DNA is TGCGCCAGCAGCTTACAGGGCTACGAGCAGTACTTC.

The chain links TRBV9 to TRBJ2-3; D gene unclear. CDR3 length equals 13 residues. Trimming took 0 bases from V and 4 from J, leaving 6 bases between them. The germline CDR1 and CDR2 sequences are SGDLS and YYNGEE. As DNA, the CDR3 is TGTGCCAGCAGCGTAGGAGTGGCAGATACGCAGTATTTT. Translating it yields CASSVGVADTQYF.

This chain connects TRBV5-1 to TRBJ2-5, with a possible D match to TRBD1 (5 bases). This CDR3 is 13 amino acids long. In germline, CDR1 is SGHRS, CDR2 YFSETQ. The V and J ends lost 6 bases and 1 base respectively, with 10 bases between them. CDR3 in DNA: TGCGCCAGCAATGACAGACCCCAAGAGACCCAGTACTTC. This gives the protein CASNDRPQETQYF. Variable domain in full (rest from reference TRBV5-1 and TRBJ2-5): KAGVTQTPRYLIKTRGQQVTLSCSPISGHRSVSWYQQTPGQGLQFLFEYFSETQRNKGNFPGRFSGRQFSNSRSEMNVSTLELGDSALYLCASNDRPQETQYFGPGTRLLVL.

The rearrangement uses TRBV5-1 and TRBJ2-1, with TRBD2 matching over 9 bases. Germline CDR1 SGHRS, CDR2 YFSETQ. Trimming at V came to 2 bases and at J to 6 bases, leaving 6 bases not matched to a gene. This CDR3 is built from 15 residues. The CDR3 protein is CASSFLAGSPNEQFF. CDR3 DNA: TGCGCCAGCAGCTTCCTAGCGGGATCCCCCAATGAGCAGTTCTTC.

For the CDR3, the DNA is TGTGCCAGCAGCGTGGGACAGACTCCGAACACCGGGGAGCTGTTTTTT. It codes for CASSVGQTPNTGELFF. The chain carries TRBV9 and TRBJ2-2; TRBD1 aligns across 7 bases. J lost 0 bases, V lost 2 bases, and 4 bases had no gene match. Germline V gene data show CDR1 as SGDLS and CDR2 as YYNGEE. CDR3 length: 16 residues.

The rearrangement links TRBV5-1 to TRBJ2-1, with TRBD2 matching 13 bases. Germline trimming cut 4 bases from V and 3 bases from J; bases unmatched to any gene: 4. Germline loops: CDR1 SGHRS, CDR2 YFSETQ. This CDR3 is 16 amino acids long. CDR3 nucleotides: TGCGCCAGCAGCCACGGACTAGCGGGAGTCTACAATGAGCAGTTCTTC. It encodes CASSHGLAGVYNEQFF.

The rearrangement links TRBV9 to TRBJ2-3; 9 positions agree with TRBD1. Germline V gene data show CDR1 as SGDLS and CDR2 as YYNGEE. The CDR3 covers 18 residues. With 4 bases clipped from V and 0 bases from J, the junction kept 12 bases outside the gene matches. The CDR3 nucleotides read TGTGCCAGCAGCCCCACAGGGGGCCGACCGATAAGCACAGATACGCAGTATTTT. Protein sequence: CASSPTGGRPISTDTQYF.

CDR3 bases: TGTGCCAGCAGAGGAGGGGGAGGCTACACCTTC. Translation gives CASRGGGGYTF. The chain is built from TRBV28 and TRBJ1-2, with a tentative D call TRBD1 (6 bases). Germline CDR1 is MDHEN and CDR2 is SYDVKM. With 6 bases removed from V and 8 bases from J, the gap between germline ends came to 10 bases. This CDR3 region has 11 residues.

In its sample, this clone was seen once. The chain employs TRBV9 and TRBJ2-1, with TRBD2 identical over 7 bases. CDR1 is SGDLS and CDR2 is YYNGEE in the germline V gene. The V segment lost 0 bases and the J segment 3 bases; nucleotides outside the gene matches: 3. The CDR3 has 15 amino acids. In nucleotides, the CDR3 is TGTGCCAGCAGCGTAGGGACTAGGAACTACAATGAGCAGTTCTTC. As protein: CASSVGTRNYNEQFF.

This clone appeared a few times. DNA for the CDR3: TGTGCCAGTAGTCCCCGATTCAGGGGTGTAGCTTTCTTT. Residues: CASSPRFRGVAFF. The chain employs TRBV19 and TRBJ1-1; tentatively, D is TRBD1 (6 bases). CDR1 and CDR2 (germline): LNHDA, SQIVND (reference sequence). There are 13 residues in the CDR3. V was trimmed by 5 bases and J by 10 bases, leaving 17 bases between them.

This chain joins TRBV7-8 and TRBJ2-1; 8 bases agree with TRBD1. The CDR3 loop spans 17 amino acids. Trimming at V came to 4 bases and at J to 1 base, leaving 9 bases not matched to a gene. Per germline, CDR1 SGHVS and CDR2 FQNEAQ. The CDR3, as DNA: TGTGCCAGCAGCTGGAAACAGGGGGAGACTTCCTACAATGAGCAGTTCTTC. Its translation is CASSWKQGETSYNEQFF.

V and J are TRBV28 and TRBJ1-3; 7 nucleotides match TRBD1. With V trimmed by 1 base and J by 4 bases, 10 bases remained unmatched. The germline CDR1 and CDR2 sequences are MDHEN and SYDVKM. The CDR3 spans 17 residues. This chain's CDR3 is CASSLYLEGARGNTIYF. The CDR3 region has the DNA TGTGCCAGCAGTTTATATCTGGAGGGGGCGAGGGGAAACACCATATATTTT.

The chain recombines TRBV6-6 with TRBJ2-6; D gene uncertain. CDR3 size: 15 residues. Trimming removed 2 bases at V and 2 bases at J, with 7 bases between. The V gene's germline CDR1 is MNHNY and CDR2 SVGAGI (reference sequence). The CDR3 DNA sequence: TGTGCCAGCAGTTACCGGGTCCCTGGGGCCAACGTCCTGACTTTC. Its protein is CASSYRVPGANVLTF.

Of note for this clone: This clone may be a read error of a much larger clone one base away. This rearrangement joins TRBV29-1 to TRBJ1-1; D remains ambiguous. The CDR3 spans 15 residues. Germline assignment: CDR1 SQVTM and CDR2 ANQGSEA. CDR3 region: CSVGLGWGMNTGAFF. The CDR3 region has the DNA TGCAGCGTTGGGCTGGGTTGGGGAATGAACACTGGAGCTTTCTTT.